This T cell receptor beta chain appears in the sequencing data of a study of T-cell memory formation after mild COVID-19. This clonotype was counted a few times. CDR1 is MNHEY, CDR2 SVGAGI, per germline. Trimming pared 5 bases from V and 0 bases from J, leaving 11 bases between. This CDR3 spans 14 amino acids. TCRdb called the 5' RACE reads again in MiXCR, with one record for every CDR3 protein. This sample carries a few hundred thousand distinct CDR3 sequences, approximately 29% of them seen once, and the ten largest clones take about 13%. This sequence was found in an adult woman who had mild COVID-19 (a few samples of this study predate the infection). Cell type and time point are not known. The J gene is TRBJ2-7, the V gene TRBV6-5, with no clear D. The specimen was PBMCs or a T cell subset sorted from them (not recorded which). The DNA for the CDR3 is TGTGCCAGCAGTGCCTTGGTAGGCTCCTACGAGCAGTACTTC. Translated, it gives CASSALVGSYEQYF.